The 14 T cell receptor beta chains reported below all come from one sample, sequenced in a study of Graves' ophthalmopathy and Graves' hyperthyroidism. RNA transcripts provided the template for amplifying TCR beta CDR3 regions. The library came from an HTBI-primed first-round RT-PCR and a second-round multiplex PCR. TCRdb re-called the multiplex PCR reads through MiXCR, storing one row per CDR3 protein. The sample lists 350,000 to 400,000 distinct CDR3 sequences; about a sixth were seen once. Sequenced: peripheral blood. All receptors come from a young woman with Graves' ophthalmopathy.

This clonotype appeared many times. The rearrangement links TRBV5-1 to TRBJ1-1, with D uncertain. The germline gives CDR1 SGHRS, CDR2 YFSETQ. V lost 1 base to trimming and J lost 7 bases, with 17 bases between them. The CDR3 contains 15 residues. The CDR3 spells CASSLPGRTIDEAFF. CDR3 nucleotide sequence: TGCGCCAGCAGCTTGCCGGGGAGAACAATTGATGAAGCTTTCTTT.

This clonotype was seen at least ten times. The gene calls are TRBV10-3 and TRBJ2-1; possible D gene TRBD1, 7 bases. Germline CDR1 reads ENHRY; CDR2 reads SYGVKD. CDR3 length: 16 residues. The ends were cut back, 2 bases at V and 7 bases at J, with 18 bases in the middle. In DNA, the CDR3 is TGTGCCATCAGTGAGACAGGGGAGGAGGCACTGAATGAGCAGTTCTTC. Translated, it gives CAISETGEEALNEQFF.

This clonotype was seen ten or more times. The rearrangement joins TRBV28 to TRBJ1-1; TRBD1 is a possible D gene (6 bases). This CDR3 is built from 15 residues. Germline V gene data show CDR1 as MDHEN and CDR2 as SYDVKM. The V end was cut by 5 bases, the J end by 4 bases, with 17 bases between. CDR3 nucleotides: TGTGCCAGCAGTCCCCGAGGGGGGAGGGCCACTGAAGCTTTCTTT. Its translation is CASSPRGGRATEAFF.

This clonotype has at least ten counts. This rearrangement joins TRBV5-1 to TRBJ1-1; a weak D match, TRBD1 (5 bases). Between the trimmed V and J ends, which lost 1 base and 6 bases, there was a span of 19 bases. Germline V gives CDR1 SGHRS, CDR2 YFSETQ. This CDR3 contains 16 residues. As DNA, the CDR3 is TGCGCCAGCAGCTTGCGTCGTACAGGCCTGAGCGCTGAAGCTTTCTTT. Protein sequence: CASSLRRTGLSAEAFF. Using reference TRBV5-1 and TRBJ1-1 for the parts outside the CDR3, the full variable domain is KAGVTQTPRYLIKTRGQQVTLSCSPISGHRSVSWYQQTPGQGLQFLFEYFSETQRNKGNFPGRFSGRQFSNSRSEMNVSTLELGDSALYLCASSLRRTGLSAEAFFGQGTRLTVV.

There are many counts of this clonotype. The rearrangement joins TRBV7-9 to TRBJ2-2, with TRBD2 matching 13 bases. This CDR3 is built from 18 residues. V gave up 2 bases and J gave up 0 bases; unmatched junction bases: 3. Germline CDR1 reads SEHNR; CDR2 reads FQNEAQ (reference sequence). The CDR3 coding sequence is TGTGCCAGCAGCTTAACTAGCGGGGGGGGATCGAACACCGGGGAGCTGTTTTTT. Translation gives CASSLTSGGGSNTGELFF.

The table lists this clonotype with many counts. The chain joins TRBV30 to TRBJ1-3, with D unclear. The germline V and J ends were trimmed by 2 bases and 4 bases, with 9 bases remaining between them. Germline V lookup: CDR1 GTSNPN, CDR2 SVGIG (reference sequence). The CDR3 spans 13 residues. The DNA of the CDR3 is TGTGCCTGGAGTCCGGACCGGGGAAACACCATATATTTT. Encoded protein: CAWSPDRGNTIYF.

Many counts were recorded for this clonotype. The CDR3 DNA is TGTGCCAGCACTGGGATGTTCCCCTCTGGGGCCAACGTCCTGACTTTC. Translated, it gives CASTGMFPSGANVLTF. This chain connects TRBV27 to TRBJ2-6, with no clear D. The CDR3 is 16 residues long. Germline CDR1 reads MNHEY; CDR2 reads SMNVEV (reference sequence). The ends were cut back, 7 bases at V and 0 bases at J, with 13 bases in the middle.

This clonotype was found many times. The chain uses TRBV12-3 or TRBV12-4 and TRBJ1-1; maybe TRBD1 (5 bases). CDR3 size: 14 residues. V lost 1 base to trimming and J lost 4 bases, with 10 bases between them. The CDR3: CASSLGPRGTEAFF. CDR3 coding DNA: TGTGCCAGCAGTTTAGGGCCGAGGGGCACTGAAGCTTTCTTT.

This clonotype is a singleton in its sample. J is TRBJ1-1 and V is TRBV6-2 or TRBV6-3; D gene ambiguous. Germline V gene sequence: CDR1 MNHEY, CDR2 SVGEGT. The CDR3 totals 15 residues. Trimming took off 2 bases at V and 0 bases at J, with 10 bases between the two ends. The CDR3 reads CASSYRVIVNTEAFF. The DNA of the CDR3 is TGTGCCAGCAGTTACAGGGTAATAGTGAACACTGAAGCTTTCTTT.

This clonotype was seen ten or more times. This chain uses TRBV12-3 or TRBV12-4 with TRBJ1-1; D is uncertain. Trimming pared 1 base from V and 3 bases from J, leaving 12 bases between. The CDR3 has 15 residues. The CDR3 region is CASSLGALLDTEAFF. CDR3 DNA sequence: TGTGCCAGCAGTTTAGGGGCTTTACTGGACACTGAAGCTTTCTTT.

For this clonotype: A much larger clone is a single base away; this may be a read error. The chain is built from TRBV2 and TRBJ1-1, with TRBD1 identical over 10 bases. Germline CDR1 SNHLY, CDR2 FYNNEI. This CDR3 contains 16 residues. CDR3 nucleotide sequence: TGTGCCAGCAGATTCCGGGACAGGGGACTGAACACTGGAGCTTTCTTT. Translating it yields CASRFRDRGLNTGAFF.

The chain links TRBV6-4 to TRBJ2-5; D call uncertain. The CDR3 has 14 amino acids. CDR1 is MRHNA and CDR2 is SNTAGT in the germline V gene. V lost 5 bases and J lost 2, with 12 bases in between. CDR3 sequence reads: CASSYAPAQETQYF. CDR3 bases: TGTGCCAGCAGTTATGCTCCCGCACAAGAGACCCAGTACTTC.

At least ten counts were recorded for this clonotype. This chain connects TRBV6-2 or TRBV6-3 to TRBJ1-5; D uncertain. V gave up 0 bases and J gave up 2 bases, with 17 bases separating them. This CDR3 spans 18 amino acids. Germline CDR1 is MNHEY and CDR2 is SVGEGT. The CDR3 bases are TGTGCCAGCAGTTACTCGAGAGTGGGGAGAGCTGGCAATCAGCCCCAGCATTTT. Translation gives CASSYSRVGRAGNQPQHF.

This clonotype was seen repeatedly, ten times or more. The V and J genes are TRBV29-1 and TRBJ2-5; TRBD1 aligns across 7 bases. CDR1 is SQVTM, CDR2 ANQGSEA, per germline. After removal of 6 bases from V and 4 bases from J, the junction contained 11 bases not matched to a gene. CDR3 length: 14 amino acids. For the CDR3, the DNA is TGCAGCGTCACCGTAGGGGCAGGGGGAGAGACCCAGTACTTC. It encodes CSVTVGAGGETQYF.